The 26 T cell receptor beta chains presented below share a single source sample, sequenced in a study of Graves' ophthalmopathy and Graves' hyperthyroidism. The authors amplified TCR beta CDR3 regions, and they did so from RNA transcripts for repertoire sequencing. Second-round multiplex PCR came after first-round RT-PCR with HTBI primers. TCRdb passed the multiplex PCR reads through MiXCR, listing each CDR3 protein once. This table has some 350,000 distinct CDR3 sequences, roughly 15% appearing once. The sequenced sample consisted of peripheral blood. These receptors originate from an adult woman with stable Graves' hyperthyroidism.

This clonotype has ten or more counts. The rearrangement uses TRBV7-9 and TRBJ1-3, with D possibly being TRBD1 (5 bases). Trimming removed 10 bases at V and 3 bases at J, with 13 bases between. Germline V gene sequence: CDR1 SEHNR, CDR2 FQNEAQ (reference sequence). The CDR3 has 13 residues. CDR3 loop: CATQGRVGNTIYF. The CDR3 coding sequence is TGTGCCACCCAGGGCAGGGTTGGAAACACCATATATTTT.

There are many counts of this clonotype. The chain recombines TRBV28 with TRBJ1-2; D remains ambiguous. Germline V CDR1 and CDR2: MDHEN, SYDVKM. With 6 bases removed from V and 6 bases from J, the gap between germline ends came to 11 bases. CDR3 length: 12 residues. The CDR3 sequence is CASRRNSHGYTF. CDR3 coding DNA: TGTGCCAGCAGGCGAAACAGCCATGGCTACACCTTC.

This clonotype was counted many times. The J gene is TRBJ2-7, the V gene TRBV6-5; 8 bases fit TRBD2. Unmatched junction bases numbered 10, after V lost 2 bases and J lost 4 bases. From germline, CDR1 is MNHEY and CDR2 SVGAGI. The CDR3 is 16 residues long. The CDR3 coding sequence is TGTGCCAGCAGTTACACCTCTAGCGGGCTGGGGTACGAGCAGTACTTC. It translates to CASSYTSSGLGYEQYF.

This clonotype showed up many times. The rearrangement links TRBV12-3 or TRBV12-4 to TRBJ2-5; TRBD1 is a possible D gene (6 bases). Trimming stripped 3 bases from V and 1 base from J, with 15 bases between. CDR3 length: 16 amino acids. The CDR3 sequence is CASSLARTALQETQYF. The CDR3 coding sequence is TGTGCCAGCAGTTTGGCAAGGACAGCTCTCCAAGAGACCCAGTACTTC.

This clonotype was observed a few times. This could be a read error, since a much larger clone is one nucleotide away. This sequence joins TRBV6-1 and TRBJ2-4, with no clear D. The CDR3 has 14 amino acids. Germline CDR1 reads MNHNS; CDR2 reads SASEGT. CDR3 DNA: TGTGCCAGCAGTGAAACGATCTACCTAAACATTAAGTACTTC. Protein sequence: CASSETIYLNIKYF.

On this clonotype itself: The junction does not match germline at one end; this may be a read error. This rearrangement joins TRBV2 to TRBJ2-5; no definite D call. CDR3 size: 14 residues. The germline V gene encodes CDR1 SNHLY and CDR2 FYNNEI. The CDR3 loop is CASSDDRALSIQCF. The CDR3 DNA reads as TGTGCCAGCAGCGATGACCGCGCCCTAAGCATTCAGTGCTTC.

The table lists this clonotype with many counts. The chain combines TRBV7-8 with TRBJ1-5, with 7 bases fitting TRBD1. Germline CDR1 SGHVS, CDR2 FQNEAQ. V shed 5 bases, J shed 6 bases, and the junction held 4 bases outside the gene matches. The CDR3 totals 13 residues. The CDR3 loop is CASSKQGPQPQHF. The CDR3 DNA follows: TGTGCCAGCAGCAAACAGGGGCCTCAGCCCCAGCATTTT.

This clonotype was counted many times. The gene calls are TRBV6-2 or TRBV6-3 and TRBJ2-4; the D is unclear. V lost 2 bases, J lost 14 bases, and 10 bases lay in between. This CDR3 contains 11 residues. Germline CDR1 and CDR2: MNHEY and SVGEGT. The CDR3 here is CASSYRWFKYF. The CDR3 nucleotides read TGTGCCAGCAGTTACAGATGGTTTAAGTACTTC.

This clonotype turned up a few times. The rearrangement joins TRBV10-3 to TRBJ2-2, with D perhaps being TRBD1 or TRBD2 (6 bases each). Germline CDR1 and CDR2: ENHRY and SYGVKD. The germline V and J ends were trimmed by 8 bases and 4 bases, with 17 bases remaining between them. CDR3 length: 15 amino acids. CDR3 sequence: CAIPGGGPGTGELFF. The CDR3 region has the DNA TGTGCCATCCCTGGTGGGGGGCCAGGCACCGGGGAGCTGTTTTTT.

V is TRBV28 and J is TRBJ1-2; D ambiguous. The CDR3 totals 15 residues. The germline CDR1 and CDR2 sequences are MDHEN and SYDVKM. The V end lost 6 bases, the J end lost 6 bases, and 20 bases lay between the germline ends. DNA of the CDR3: TGTGCCAGCAGGGAGGGCCGGGTCCTCGGCGATGGCTACACCTTC. Its translation is CASREGRVLGDGYTF.

This clonotype was observed many times. The chain uses TRBV7-2 and TRBJ2-2, with TRBD2 as a possible D gene (5 bases). Germline lookup yields CDR1 SGHTA and CDR2 FQGNSA. Trimming removed 5 bases from V and 5 bases from J, with 9 bases in between. The CDR3 has 13 residues. The chain's CDR3 is CASSTRTTGELFF. Written as DNA, the CDR3 is TGTGCCAGCAGCACCAGGACTACCGGGGAGCTGTTTTTT.

This clonotype occurred a few times. This chain links TRBV7-8 with TRBJ2-7; TRBD2 matches 16 bases. Unmatched junction bases numbered 7, after V lost 5 bases and J lost 3 bases. CDR1 and CDR2 from the germline V gene are SGHVS and FQNEAQ. The CDR3 spans 17 residues. The CDR3 region has the DNA TGTGCCAGCAGCCCGCCGGGACTAGCGGGAGGGTTCTACGAGCAGTACTTC. Protein product: CASSPPGLAGGFYEQYF.

This clonotype was found many times. CDR3 amino acids: CASSPQGGLGEAFF. CDR3 bases: TGTGCCAGCAGTCCCCAAGGGGGACTAGGTGAAGCTTTCTTT. The gene calls are TRBV12-3 or TRBV12-4 and TRBJ1-1; maybe TRBD1 (6 bases). The CDR3 loop spans 14 amino acids. V lost 5 bases to trimming and J lost 7 bases, with 17 bases between them.

The CDR3 loop is CASSLDRGNGNTIYF. The CDR3 DNA follows: TGTGCCAGCAGCCTCGACAGGGGGAATGGAAACACCATATATTTT. The chain links TRBV11-2 to TRBJ1-3; 9 nucleotides match TRBD1. Germline CDR1 is SGHAT and CDR2 is FQNNGV. V was pared by 5 bases and J by 3 bases, with 5 bases of the junction left unmatched. CDR3 length: 15 amino acids.

Many counts were recorded for this clonotype. Being one base from a much bigger clone, this may be a read error. Lacking the conserved final phenylalanine or tryptophan, this CDR3 likely reflects a read error. The chain has TRBV6-5 and TRBJ1-1, with TRBD1 as a possible D gene (5 bases). Germline assignment: CDR1 MNHEY and CDR2 SVGAGI. This CDR3 spans 16 amino acids. Trimming removed 0 bases from V and 1 base from J, with 12 bases in between. The DNA of the CDR3 is TGTGCCAGCAGTTACTCGATGGGGGGGGAGAACACTGAAGCTTTCCTT. Its protein product is CASSYSMGGENTEAFL.

The gene calls are TRBV2 and TRBJ1-1; perhaps TRBD1 as D (6 bases). The germline V gene encodes CDR1 SNHLY and CDR2 FYNNEI. V lost 5 bases and J lost 0, with 16 bases in between. The CDR3 has 16 amino acids. The CDR3 reads CASSREGGIMNTEAFF. DNA for the CDR3: TGTGCCAGCAGTAGGGAGGGGGGGATCATGAACACTGAAGCTTTCTTT.

This clonotype showed up many times. The V call is TRBV30, the J call TRBJ2-2; D unclear. Germline lookup yields CDR1 GTSNPN and CDR2 SVGIG (reference sequence). This CDR3 is built from 15 residues. Trimming left V 2 bases short and J 4 bases short, with 14 bases between. CDR3 protein: CAWSYMSAFTGELFF. CDR3 coding DNA: TGTGCCTGGAGTTACATGTCAGCCTTCACCGGGGAGCTGTTTTTT. The variable domain in full, with the rest retrieved from reference TRBV30 and TRBJ2-2, is SQTIHQWPATLVQPVGSPLSLECTVEGTSNPNLYWYRQAAGRGLQLLFYSVGIGQISSEVPQNLSASRPQDRQFILSSKKLLLSDSGFYLCAWSYMSAFTGELFFGEGSRLTVL.

This clonotype turned up a few times. CDR3 protein: CASSQFRRDQPQHF. CDR3 bases: TGTGCCAGCAGCCAATTCCGCAGAGATCAGCCCCAGCATTTT. The rearrangement uses TRBV12-3 or TRBV12-4 and TRBJ1-5; D is uncertain. The CDR3 sequence is 14 residues long. V lost 6 bases and J lost 5, with 14 bases in between.

Details on this clonotype: The CDR3 end shows no conserved phenylalanine or tryptophan, and so a read error is likely. The genes are TRBV6-5 and TRBJ2-1; TRBD1 might be the D (5 bases). This CDR3 comprises 14 residues. V was pared by 0 bases and J by 6 bases, with 9 bases between. The germline gives CDR1 MNHEY, CDR2 SVGAGI. The CDR3 DNA reads as TGTGCCAGCAGTTACTCGGTGGACACCAATGAGCAGTTCGTC. Amino acids: CASSYSVDTNEQFV.

This clonotype was seen many times. The V call is TRBV12-3 or TRBV12-4, the J call TRBJ2-7, with TRBD2 matching over 12 bases. The V gene end was trimmed by 6 bases and the J gene end by 4 bases; junction bases not matched to a gene: 13. This CDR3 comprises 17 residues. The CDR3 DNA follows: TGTGCCAGCAGCTCCGTTCCTAGCGGGAGGGCCGAGTACGAGCAGTACTTC. Amino acids: CASSSVPSGRAEYEQYF.

In its sample, this clonotype was seen a few times. The genes are TRBV3-1 and TRBJ2-5, with 7 bases that match TRBD2. V shed 3 bases, J shed 5 bases, and the junction held 12 bases outside the gene matches. Germline CDR1 is LGHDT and CDR2 is YNNKEL (reference sequence). The CDR3 length is 16 residues. For the CDR3, the DNA is TGTGCCAGCAGCCAGACTAGCCGCCCGTTGGTCGAGACCCAGTACTTC. It specifies CASSQTSRPLVETQYF.

This clonotype was counted ten times or more. The V gene is TRBV12-3 or TRBV12-4, the J gene TRBJ2-3; 8 positions match TRBD2. With 6 bases clipped from V and 0 bases from J, the junction kept 2 bases outside the gene matches. The CDR3 covers 14 residues. CDR3 sequence: CASSTSGSTDTQYF. CDR3 nucleotide sequence: TGTGCCAGCAGCACTAGCGGTAGCACAGATACGCAGTATTTT.

This clonotype was seen at least ten times. The DNA for the CDR3 is TGTGCCAGCAGCGGGACAGGGGGCTTAGGTCAGCCCCAGCATTTT. Residues: CASSGTGGLGQPQHF. The chain carries TRBV4-2 and TRBJ1-5, with TRBD1 matching over 12 bases. The CDR3 has 15 residues. V dropped 5 bases and J dropped 6; count of bases not matched to a gene: 5. The germline gives CDR1 LGHNA, CDR2 YNFKEQ.

V usage is TRBV12-3 or TRBV12-4 and J usage is TRBJ1-2; TRBD1 is a possible D gene (6 bases). V was shortened by 6 bases and J by 5 bases, with 13 bases between the two germline ends. The CDR3 length is 13 residues. For the CDR3, the DNA is TGTGCCAGCAGGGCGGACAGCCCTTATGGCTACACCTTC. This encodes CASRADSPYGYTF.

This clonotype was observed a few times. The chain is built from TRBV4-1 and TRBJ1-1; D not resolved. CDR3 length: 16 amino acids. Germline V gene lookup returns CDR1 MGHRA and CDR2 YSYEKL. V lost 0 bases and J lost 1, with 12 bases in between. The CDR3: CASSQDRVFRNTEAFF. The CDR3 bases are TGCGCCAGCAGCCAAGATAGAGTGTTTAGGAACACTGAAGCTTTCTTT.

This clonotype has just a few counts. The gene calls are TRBV9 and TRBJ2-4; TRBD2 is a possible D gene (5 bases). The V gene lost 4 bases and the J gene lost 1 base, with 9 bases spanning the gap. This CDR3 has 14 amino acids. Germline V gives CDR1 SGDLS, CDR2 YYNGEE. The CDR3 nucleotides are TGTGCCAGCAGCCCGCGAGGGGCCAAAAACATTCAGTACTTC. Translation gives CASSPRGAKNIQYF.